The 20 T cell receptor beta chains presented below share a single source sample, sequenced in a study of T cell repertoires in cytomegalovirus infection. TCRdb re-derived calls from the reads in MiXCR, one entry per CDR3 protein. The sample lists 450,000 to 550,000 distinct CDR3 sequences; 16% were seen once. The sample taken for sequencing was CD8+ T cells from PBMCs. These receptors were obtained from a human donor in good health (CMV status not recorded). Some clones in this sample may be carry-over from other donors' samples.

This clonotype has a handful of counts. The chain links TRBV5-6 to TRBJ1-2; no clear D gene. The CDR3 is 12 residues long. V was cut by 4 bases and J by 8 bases, with 12 bases left in between. From germline, CDR1 is SGHDT and CDR2 YYEEEE. The CDR3 region is CASSPGRFGYTF. In nucleotides, the CDR3 is TGTGCCAGCAGCCCCGGACGGTTCGGCTACACCTTC.

This clonotype was picked up many times. The V gene is TRBV19, the J gene TRBJ2-7, with TRBD1 matching over 10 bases. After removal of 7 bases from V and 2 bases from J, the junction contained 5 bases not matched to a gene. This CDR3 region has 14 residues. The germline V gene encodes CDR1 LNHDA and CDR2 SQIVND (reference sequence). The CDR3 DNA reads as TGTGCCAGTAAATGGGACAGGGGCGCCTACGAGCAGTACTTC. Translation gives CASKWDRGAYEQYF.

The chain recombines TRBV6-5 with TRBJ2-5, with a tentative D call TRBD2 (5 bases). The CDR3 totals 13 residues. CDR1 and CDR2 (germline): MNHEY, SVGAGI. The V end lost 2 bases, the J end lost 7 bases, and 11 bases lay between the germline ends. The DNA for the CDR3 is TGTGCCAGCAGTTACACCGGGATGGGGACCCAGTACTTC. Residues: CASSYTGMGTQYF.

In this sample, this clonotype turned up many times. The chain combines TRBV4-1 with TRBJ2-7; 10 bases match TRBD1. The germline V gene encodes CDR1 MGHRA and CDR2 YSYEKL. This CDR3 is built from 15 residues. Germline trimming cut 5 bases from V and 6 bases from J; bases unmatched to any gene: 10. The CDR3 DNA is TGCGCCAGCAGCTACCGGGACAGGGGTTTGGGCGAGCAGTACTTC. Translated: CASSYRDRGLGEQYF.

This clonotype was counted only a few times. This chain joins TRBV5-5 and TRBJ2-7, with D perhaps given as TRBD1 or TRBD2 (7 bases each). V shed 3 bases and J shed 3 bases, with 13 bases lying between them. Germline CDR1 SGHKS, CDR2 YYEKEE (reference sequence). This CDR3 contains 14 residues. Written as DNA, the CDR3 is TGTGCCAGCAGCTGGGCAGGGGGGGGCTACGAGCAGTACTTC. Encoded protein: CASSWAGGGYEQYF. Filled out from reference TRBV5-5 and TRBJ2-7, the complete variable domain reads DAGVTQSPTHLIKTRGQQVTLRCSPISGHKSVSWYQQVLGQGPQFIFQYYEKEERGRGNFPDRFSARQFPNYSSELNVNALLLGDSALYLCASSWAGGGYEQYFGPGTRLTVT.

This clonotype appeared many times. The chain recombines TRBV27 with TRBJ1-2, with D perhaps matching TRBD1 (6 bases). Germline CDR1 and CDR2: MNHEY and SMNVEV (reference sequence). V lost 3 bases and J 3 bases, leaving 8 bases between the germline ends. The CDR3 has 13 amino acids. Here the CDR3 reads CASSFTGYYGYTF. Here the CDR3 DNA reads TGTGCCAGCAGTTTTACAGGGTACTATGGCTACACCTTC.

This clonotype was counted many times. The V and J genes are TRBV6-5 and TRBJ1-2; 8 bases line up with TRBD1. The CDR3 loop spans 17 amino acids. CDR1 is MNHEY, CDR2 SVGAGI, per germline. V lost 2 bases, J lost 0 bases, and 8 bases stayed unmatched. As DNA, the CDR3 is TGTGCCAGCAGTTACGAGGGCAGGGGGCCCACTAACTATGGCTACACCTTC. Translating gives CASSYEGRGPTNYGYTF.

The table lists this clonotype with many counts. This chain connects TRBV19 to TRBJ2-5; D is perhaps TRBD1 or TRBD2 (5 bases each). Germline V gene data show CDR1 as LNHDA and CDR2 as SQIVND (reference sequence). This CDR3 is built from 17 residues. Trimming left V 5 bases short and J 4 bases short, with 23 bases between. CDR3 DNA sequence: TGTGCCAGTAGTGTTCAGGGTCCCGGGACCACAGGAGAGACCCAGTACTTC. Its translation is CASSVQGPGTTGETQYF.

This clonotype has ten or more counts. The chain joins TRBV7-6 to TRBJ2-2, with TRBD1 identical over 7 bases. This CDR3 has 16 amino acids. Trimming at V came to 3 bases and at J to 1 base, leaving 5 bases not matched to a gene. Germline values: CDR1 SGHVS, CDR2 FNYEAQ. Here the CDR3 reads CASSFSRQGNTGELFF. CDR3 DNA: TGTGCCAGCAGCTTTAGCAGACAGGGGAACACCGGGGAGCTGTTTTTT.

Notes on this clonotype: A much more abundant neighbour one base away suggests this may be a read error. The chain uses TRBV4-1 and TRBJ2-1; TRBD1 matches at 11 bases. J was trimmed by 9 bases and V by 4 bases; bases with no gene match: 14. Germline values: CDR1 MGHRA, CDR2 YSYEKL. The CDR3 is 17 residues long. The CDR3 DNA sequence: TGCGCCAGCAGCCTCCGTATTCCGGGACAGGGGGACAGTGAGCAGTTCTTC. Protein sequence: CASSLRIPGQGDSEQFF.

This clonotype was found many times. This sequence joins TRBV7-6 and TRBJ2-2, with TRBD2 matching over 9 bases. Trimming took 5 bases from V and 6 from J; bases not matched to a gene: 10. This CDR3 contains 16 residues. From germline, CDR1 is SGHVS and CDR2 FNYEAQ. The CDR3 nucleotides read TGTGCCAGCAGCCCCCTTAGCGGGAGTAGCTCCGGGGAGCTGTTTTTT. It yields the protein CASSPLSGSSSGELFF.

CDR3 coding DNA: TGTGCCAGCAGCGACAGGGGCCCCCAGGATACGCAGTATTTT. This translates into CASSDRGPQDTQYF. V and J are TRBV12-3 or TRBV12-4 and TRBJ2-3, with 8 bases matching TRBD1. CDR3 length: 14 amino acids. Losses at the gene ends were 6 bases for V and 6 bases for J; bases not matched to a gene: 8.

On this clonotype: Since a much larger clone is just one base distant, this may be a read error. The chain employs TRBV7-3 and TRBJ2-7; 7 bases agree with TRBD1. Germline lookup yields CDR1 SGHTA and CDR2 FQGTGA. The CDR3 sequence is 14 residues long. The CDR3 DNA follows: TGTACCAGCAGCTCAGGGGGACCCCCCTACGAGCAGTACTTC. Translated, it gives CTSSSGGPPYEQYF.

The V and J genes are TRBV20-1 and TRBJ2-7; unclear D gene. The CDR3 totals 15 residues. With 0 bases removed from V and 0 bases from J, the gap between germline ends came to 12 bases. Germline-derived CDR1 and CDR2 are DFQATT and SNEGSKA (reference sequence). CDR3 sequence reads: CSARDGRWSSYEQYF. The CDR3 coding sequence is TGCAGTGCTAGAGATGGAAGATGGAGCTCCTACGAGCAGTACTTC.

This chain uses TRBV19 with TRBJ2-7; D not resolved. Per germline, CDR1 LNHDA and CDR2 SQIVND (reference sequence). V was cut by 3 bases and J by 2 bases, with 11 bases left in between. This CDR3 has 14 residues. The CDR3: CASSIADGPYEQYF. The DNA for the CDR3 is TGTGCCAGTAGTATCGCGGACGGACCCTACGAGCAGTACTTC.

There are many counts of this clonotype. The chain is built from TRBV7-8 and TRBJ1-5; TRBD1 agrees at 7 bases. This CDR3 is 15 amino acids long. Germline loops: CDR1 SGHVS, CDR2 FQNEAQ. V lost 6 bases to trimming and J lost 2 bases; unmatched junction nucleotides: 7. The CDR3 coding sequence is TGTGCCAGCAGGTCGCAGGGGGGCGGCAATCAGCCCCAGCATTTT. It specifies CASRSQGGGNQPQHF.

This clonotype was recorded at least ten times. The genes are TRBV7-9 and TRBJ2-1, with D possibly called TRBD1 or TRBD2 (5 bases each). Deletions cut 5 bases from V and 9 bases from J, with 14 bases between. CDR3 size: 13 residues. Germline loops: CDR1 SEHNR, CDR2 FQNEAQ (reference sequence). DNA of the CDR3: TGTGCCAGCAGCCCCCGAGAGGGGCGTGAGCAGTTCTTC. Protein product: CASSPREGREQFF.

The chain links TRBV25-1 to TRBJ2-1; the D gene is possibly TRBD2 (7 bases). The germline gives CDR1 MGHDK, CDR2 SYGVNS. The CDR3 has 14 residues. V gave up 11 bases and J gave up 2 bases, with 16 bases separating them. DNA for the CDR3: TGTGCCGTCGTCCGGGGGGCCCCCTACAATGAGCAGTTCTTC. Protein: CAVVRGAPYNEQFF.

This clonotype has a count of ten or more. This rearrangement joins TRBV11-2 to TRBJ2-7, with D uncertain. Deletions cut 5 bases from V and 7 bases from J, with 12 bases between. The CDR3 runs to 12 residues. Per germline, CDR1 SGHAT and CDR2 FQNNGV. In DNA form, the CDR3 reads TGTGCCAGCAGCCCCAGTCCCGTGGAGCAGTACTTC. It translates to CASSPSPVEQYF.

Worth noting for this clonotype: A junction boundary mismatches the germline segment, possibly from a read error. The rearrangement links TRBV6-5 to TRBJ2-7, with D possibly TRBD2 on 6 matching bases. Germline V lookup: CDR1 MNHEY, CDR2 SVGAGI. The CDR3 has 15 amino acids. The CDR3 sequence is CASSYSAEGTYERYF. DNA of the CDR3: TGTGCCAGCAGTTACTCGGCGGAGGGGACCTACGAGCGGTACTTC.